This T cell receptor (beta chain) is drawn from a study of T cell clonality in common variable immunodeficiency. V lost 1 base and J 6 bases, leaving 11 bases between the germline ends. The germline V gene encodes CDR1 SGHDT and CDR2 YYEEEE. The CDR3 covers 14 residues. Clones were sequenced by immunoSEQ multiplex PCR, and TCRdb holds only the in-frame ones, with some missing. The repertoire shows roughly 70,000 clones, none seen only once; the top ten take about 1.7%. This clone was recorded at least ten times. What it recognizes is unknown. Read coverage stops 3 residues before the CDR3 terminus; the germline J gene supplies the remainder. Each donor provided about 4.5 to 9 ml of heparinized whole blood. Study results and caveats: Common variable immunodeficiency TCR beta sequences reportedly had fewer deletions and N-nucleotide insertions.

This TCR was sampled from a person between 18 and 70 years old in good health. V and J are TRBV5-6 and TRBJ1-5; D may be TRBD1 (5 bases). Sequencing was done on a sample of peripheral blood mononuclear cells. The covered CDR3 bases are TGTGCCAGCAGCTTGCAGGGTTGGGCTCAGCCC. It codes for CASSLQGWAQP. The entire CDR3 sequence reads CASSLQGWAQPQHF.